This T cell receptor beta chain was profiled in a study (dated by TCRdb to the mid-2010s). About the full investigation: Whether tumor-infiltrating Tregs in breast cancer are recruited from blood Tregs or converted in situ from other CD4+ T cell subsets was tested. What the work shows at the level of the full study, not this receptor alone: The greatest overlap of tumor-infiltrating Treg TCR alpha and beta sequences was observed with tumor naive CD4+ T cells, followed by blood naive CD4+ T cells. Tumor memory CD4+ T cell TCR gene usage clustered with blood and lymph node memory CD4+ cells and lymph node naive CD4+ cells. The validation in the larger cohort was limited to a single TCR beta V-J rearrangement instead of whole repertoires.

Full-length TCR variable regions were amplified by 5' RACE PCR with constant-region reverse primers, followed by semi-nested PCR with Nested Universal Primer A. Using the ReliaPrep RNA Cell Miniprep System, total RNA was extracted, and the SMARTer RACE 5'/3' Kit was then used to reverse transcribe the RNA into 5'RACE-ready cDNA. Full-length TCR alpha and beta libraries were barcoded with multiplex adaptors and sequenced on an Illumina MiSeq. From the authors' description of their analysis: For each of nine subset-tissue groups, sequencing data from the five patients were pooled, and the groups were then compared using unsupervised clustering of TCR gene usage. The Morisita-Horn index, with shared sequences weighted by their contribution to each repertoire, was used to calculate repertoire similarity. TCRdb passed the public sequencing reads through fastp at Q25 and MiXCR, retaining productive beta sequences. Here each entry gathers all rows of one CDR3 protein and keeps the most common genes and DNA. The V and J calls and clone size are TCRdb's, not the authors'. In this sample the table shows 10,000 to 13,000 distinct CDR3 sequences, 17% of which occur a single time. Of the sample, around 4% is held by the ten largest clones.

CD4+CD25+CD127-/low cells were isolated as Tregs. Tregs, naive and memory CD4+ T cells from tumor, blood and ipsilateral draining lymph nodes of about 5 breast cancer patients underwent full-length TCR alpha and beta sequencing. Tumor tissue, along with lymph nodes from ipsilateral axillary dissection, was perfused with PBS, minced, and then digested using collagenase I and hyaluronidase. Ficoll density gradient centrifugation was used to isolate mononuclear cells from lymph nodes or from approximately 46 ml of peripheral blood. FACS confirmed that the sorted cell populations were more than 90% pure. At least ten counts were recorded for this clonotype. It lacks a known antigen. The record has no base qualities; no much larger clone is one base away. This TCR derives from a female donor with breast cancer. Sequencing was performed on Tregs sorted from a lymph node.

The nucleotide sequence reads as follows: TGCAGCGTTGATCCTCTTAATGGTCGGGGGGAGCTGTTTTTT. The resulting protein is CSVDPLNGRGELFF. The receptor chain draws on TRBV29-1 and TRBJ2-2, with the D gene too uncertain to name. V is cut by 3 bases and J by 8 bases, and the space between the germline ends is 16 bases. For CDR1 and CDR2, the germline V gene lists SQVTM and ANQGSEA. Counted from cysteine to phenylalanine, this CDR3 has 14 amino acids. Only CDR3 DNA is held: 42 bases, read in frame from base 1.